This T cell receptor (beta chain) was captured in a study of control samples from healthy donors and cancer patients. The germline CDR1 and CDR2 sequences are SGDLS and YYNGEE. The CDR3 runs to 14 residues. V gave up 0 bases and J gave up 1 base, with 8 bases separating them. The repertoire was sequenced with immunoSEQ multiplex PCR; TCRdb's copy has only in-frame clones and lacks some. Among under 150,000 clones listed, under 90% were seen once. Comment on this clone: The same CDR3 also results from other DNA sequences found in this sample.

The sequenced material came from blood. The receptor comes from a man aged 25-45 years in good health. This chain connects TRBV9 to TRBJ2-7; D is undetermined. CDR3 amino acids: CASSVGLGSYEQYF. CDR3 coding DNA: TGTGCCAGCAGCGTAGGGTTAGGTTCCTACGAGCAGTACTTC.